These 25 T cell receptor beta chains share one sample of origin, sequenced in a study of OX40 agonist ivuxolimab in advanced cancers. Some clones are missing from TCRdb's copy, which holds only in-frame ones; the method was immunoSEQ multiplex PCR. The data hold about 30,000 clones, with more than 80% observed a single time. This specimen was CD4+ or CD8+ T cells sorted from blood, taken in a trial of the OX40 agonist ivuxolimab. Receptors originate from an adult with an advanced solid tumor such as melanoma, head and neck, liver or kidney cancer.

The genes are TRBV5-1 and TRBJ2-5, with D unresolved. With 4 bases removed from V and 5 bases from J, the gap between germline ends came to 6 bases. Germline CDR1 reads SGHRS; CDR2 reads YFSETQ. The CDR3 spans 11 residues. CDR3 DNA: TGCGCCAGCAGCGTGGGGGAGACCCAGTACTTC. Amino acid sequence: CASSVGETQYF.

The V call is TRBV28, the J call TRBJ2-7, with 14 bases aligning to TRBD2. Germline-derived CDR1 and CDR2 are MDHEN and SYDVKM. CDR3 length: 16 residues. J lost 5 bases, V lost 6 bases, and 9 bases had no gene match. Here the CDR3 reads CASRNLGTSGRNEQYF. The CDR3 bases are TGTGCCAGCAGGAATTTAGGGACTAGCGGGAGAAACGAGCAGTACTTC.

The CDR3 region has the DNA TGTGCCAGCAGCCTATATGGAGGCGGGTCACGCACAGATACGCAGTATTTT. Its protein product is CASSLYGGGSRTDTQYF. The chain joins TRBV5-6 to TRBJ2-3; possibly TRBD2 for D (5 bases). Germline V gene sequence: CDR1 SGHDT, CDR2 YYEEEE. The ends were cut back, 4 bases at V and 1 base at J, with 19 bases in the middle. There are 17 residues in the CDR3.

In nucleotides, the CDR3 is TGTGCCAGCAGGGGGACATTTGGCTACACCTTC. This codes for CASRGTFGYTF. The rearrangement uses TRBV2 and TRBJ1-2; D perhaps matches TRBD1 (6 bases). Trimming removed 6 bases at V and 7 bases at J, with 9 bases between. The CDR3 contains 11 residues. The germline gives CDR1 SNHLY, CDR2 FYNNEI.

The gene calls are TRBV4-3 and TRBJ1-5, with D hard to call. From germline, CDR1 is LGHNA and CDR2 YSLEER. CDR3 size: 13 residues. V was shortened by 0 bases and J by 7 bases, with 7 bases between the two germline ends. The CDR3 sequence is CASSQDTGQPQHF. CDR3 coding DNA: TGCGCCAGCAGCCAAGATACTGGCCAGCCCCAGCATTTT.

The gene calls are TRBV6-5 and TRBJ1-2, with 9 bases fitting TRBD1. This CDR3 region has 14 residues. The V and J ends lost 6 bases and 6 bases, in that order; junction bases with no gene match: 8. CDR1 and CDR2 (germline): MNHEY, SVGAGI. This chain's CDR3 is CASSPTRDRDGYTF. The CDR3 DNA sequence: TGTGCCAGCAGCCCGACCCGGGACAGGGATGGCTACACCTTC.

This clone was recorded a few times. The chain couples TRBV29-1 to TRBJ2-1; 14 bases agree with TRBD2. Losses at the gene ends were 5 bases for V and 6 bases for J; bases not matched to a gene: 9. Per the germline V gene, CDR1 is SQVTM and CDR2 is ANQGSEA. There are 16 residues in the CDR3. The CDR3 region has the DNA TGCAGCGTTACTGGACTAGCGGGGGGCGTAGGCAATGAGCAGTTCTTC. Translating gives CSVTGLAGGVGNEQFF.

DNA of the CDR3: TGTGCCAGCCACCCCGGGGGTGCCTACAATGAGCAGTTCTTC. Its protein product is CASHPGGAYNEQFF. The V and J genes are TRBV28 and TRBJ2-1, with a possible D match to TRBD2 (6 bases). V lost 8 bases, J lost 2 bases, and 13 bases lay in between. The CDR3 is 14 amino acids. Germline-derived CDR1 and CDR2 are MDHEN and SYDVKM.

The V and J genes are TRBV7-6 and TRBJ2-2, with D perhaps TRBD2 (6 bases). This CDR3 spans 15 amino acids. CDR1 and CDR2 from the germline V gene are SGHVS and FNYEAQ. V gave up 5 bases and J gave up 6 bases, with 16 bases separating them. The CDR3 DNA is TGTGCCAGCAGCACCATAGGCTGGGGGGCCGGGGAGCTGTTTTTT. Translation: CASSTIGWGAGELFF.

This clone was picked up one time. This chain uses TRBV30 with TRBJ2-1, with D unclear. Deletions cut 2 bases from V and 7 bases from J, with 15 bases between. Germline loops: CDR1 GTSNPN, CDR2 SVGIG (reference sequence). This CDR3 is built from 14 residues. This chain's CDR3 is CAWSRRDSKNEQFF. CDR3 in DNA: TGTGCCTGGAGTCGACGAGACTCCAAGAATGAGCAGTTCTTC. Together with reference TRBV30 and TRBJ2-1, the CDR3 gives the full variable domain: SQTIHQWPATLVQPVGSPLSLECTVEGTSNPNLYWYRQAAGRGLQLLFYSVGIGQISSEVPQNLSASRPQDRQFILSSKKLLLSDSGFYLCAWSRRDSKNEQFFGPGTRLTVL.

The J gene is TRBJ2-5, the V gene TRBV5-1; D might be TRBD2 (6 bases). CDR1 is SGHRS, CDR2 YFSETQ, per germline. Trimming pared 6 bases from V and 5 bases from J, leaving 14 bases between. There are 13 residues in the CDR3. The CDR3 is CASTRDSVETQYF. The CDR3 DNA sequence: TGCGCCAGCACTCGGGACTCCGTGGAGACCCAGTACTTC.

V is TRBV20-1 and J is TRBJ2-5; D not resolved. The CDR3 has 10 residues. Trimming cost V 3 bases and J 5 bases, with 4 bases left between them. The germline gives CDR1 DFQATT, CDR2 SNEGSKA (reference sequence). The CDR3 DNA reads TGCAGTGCTAGCGACGAGACCCAGTACTTC. Translation gives CSASDETQYF.

The V gene is TRBV4-3, the J gene TRBJ1-1, with 9 bases aligning to TRBD1. The CDR3 contains 15 residues. The germline V gene has CDR1 LGHNA and CDR2 YSLEER. With V trimmed by 4 bases and J by 7 bases, 10 bases remained unmatched. CDR3 sequence reads: CASSPTGGGSLEAFF. The CDR3 DNA reads as TGCGCCAGCAGCCCGACAGGGGGAGGATCGCTTGAAGCTTTCTTT.

This chain joins TRBV18 and TRBJ2-2, with D perhaps TRBD2 (6 bases). The V end was cut by 8 bases, the J end by 5 bases, with 15 bases between. The germline CDR1 and CDR2 sequences are KGHSH and LQKENI. The CDR3 extends over 14 amino acids. The CDR3 here is CASAAGGRTGELFF. Here the CDR3 DNA reads TGTGCCAGCGCCGCCGGAGGGAGGACCGGGGAGCTGTTTTTT.

This rearrangement joins TRBV6-6 to TRBJ2-1; TRBD1 aligns across 8 bases. The ends lost 2 bases at V and 14 bases at J; junction bases unmatched: 2. This CDR3 has 11 residues. The germline V gene encodes CDR1 MNHNY and CDR2 SVGAGI (reference sequence). The CDR3 region has the DNA TGTGCCAGCAGTTACCTACAGGGGGAGTTCTTC. It is translated as CASSYLQGEFF.

The chain carries TRBV10-1 and TRBJ2-3, with 7 positions matching TRBD1. Germline V gene sequence: CDR1 WNHNN, CDR2 SYGVQD (reference sequence). The CDR3 covers 15 residues. After removal of 6 bases from V and 4 bases from J, the junction contained 10 bases not matched to a gene. The CDR3: CASSLDRVGSDTQYF. DNA for the CDR3: TGCGCCAGCAGCCTCGACAGGGTCGGGTCAGATACGCAGTATTTT.

The chain employs TRBV7-6 and TRBJ2-1; the match to TRBD2 covers 8 bases. The CDR3 contains 15 residues. The germline gives CDR1 SGHVS, CDR2 FNYEAQ. After removal of 5 bases from V and 0 bases from J, the junction contained 3 bases not matched to a gene. The DNA of the CDR3 is TGTGCCAGCAGCCGTAGCGGGAACTCCTACAATGAGCAGTTCTTC. Its protein product is CASSRSGNSYNEQFF.

This sequence joins TRBV5-6 and TRBJ2-3; D is perhaps TRBD1 (6 bases). V dropped 0 bases and J dropped 7 bases, with 12 bases sitting between them. Per the germline V gene, CDR1 is SGHDT and CDR2 is YYEEEE. This CDR3 has 14 amino acids. In DNA form, the CDR3 reads TGTGCCAGCAGCTTGGAACAGGGCACGAATACGCAGTATTTT. It translates to CASSLEQGTNTQYF.

The rearrangement links TRBV9 to TRBJ2-1; D ambiguous. Germline CDR1 is SGDLS and CDR2 is YYNGEE. V lost 4 bases to trimming and J lost 9 bases, with 14 bases between them. The CDR3 is made up of 13 amino acids. As DNA, the CDR3 is TGTGCCAGCAGCCCCCAATATGGTAGTGAGCAGTTCTTC. It specifies CASSPQYGSEQFF.

In its sample, this clone was seen a few times. J is TRBJ1-3 and V is TRBV4-1; D remains unclear. This CDR3 region has 13 residues. The germline gives CDR1 MGHRA, CDR2 YSYEKL. V shed 0 bases and J shed 5 bases, with 5 bases lying between them. CDR3 DNA: TGCGCCAGCAGCCAAGAAATACGAAACACCATATATTTT. It codes for CASSQEIRNTIYF.

The chain couples TRBV30 to TRBJ1-2; tentatively, D is TRBD1 (6 bases). Germline-derived CDR1 and CDR2 are GTSNPN and SVGIG (reference sequence). The CDR3 runs 13 residues. The germline V and J ends were trimmed by 5 bases and 8 bases, with 18 bases remaining between them. The CDR3 protein is CAWGRDRPRGYTF. The CDR3 region has the DNA TGTGCCTGGGGTCGTGACAGGCCCAGGGGCTACACCTTC.

Only one count was recorded for this clone. The chain links TRBV15 to TRBJ2-1; maybe TRBD1 (6 bases). The V and J ends lost 5 bases and 1 base respectively, with 12 bases between them. The V gene's germline CDR1 is LNHNV and CDR2 YYDKDF (reference sequence). The CDR3 spans 15 residues. The CDR3 here is CATSLTDRSYNEQFF. CDR3 in DNA: TGTGCCACCAGCCTCACCGACAGGTCCTACAATGAGCAGTTCTTC.

The V call is TRBV7-3, the J call TRBJ2-1, with 8 bases fitting TRBD2. V trimming: 1 base; J trimming: 10 bases; junction bases outside the gene matches: 12. Germline CDR1 is SGHTA and CDR2 is FQGTGA. The CDR3 has 16 residues. CDR3 amino acids: CASSLIREAGAREQFF. DNA for the CDR3: TGTGCCAGCAGCTTAATTCGAGAAGCGGGAGCTAGGGAGCAGTTCTTC.

The chain's CDR3 is CASSLSVGPDTQYF. The CDR3 DNA reads as TGTGCCAGCAGCCTCTCGGTGGGGCCAGATACGCAGTATTTT. The genes are TRBV7-9 and TRBJ2-3; possible D gene TRBD1, 5 bases. The ends were cut back, 5 bases at V and 4 bases at J, with 13 bases in the middle. Germline V CDR1 and CDR2: SEHNR, FQNEAQ (reference sequence). This CDR3 spans 14 amino acids. Drawing the rest from reference TRBV7-9 and TRBJ2-3, the complete variable domain is DTGVSQNPRHKITKRGQNVTFRCDPISEHNRLYWYRQTLGQGPEFLTYFQNEAQLEKSRLLSDRFSAERPKGSFSTLEIQRTEQGDSAMYLCASSLSVGPDTQYFGPGTRLTVL.

This chain connects TRBV7-9 to TRBJ1-1, with TRBD1 identical over 9 bases. The V gene end was trimmed by 1 base and the J gene end by 4 bases; junction bases not matched to a gene: 13. CDR1 is SEHNR and CDR2 is FQNEAQ in the germline V gene (reference sequence). The CDR3 extends over 18 amino acids. This CDR3 reads CASSLEIRIQGAGTEAFF. CDR3 in DNA: TGTGCCAGCAGCTTAGAGATACGGATACAGGGGGCAGGCACTGAAGCTTTCTTT.